This is a list of T cell receptor beta chains from one sample in a study of cytomegalovirus exposure and HLA in healthy donors. The repertoire was sequenced with immunoSEQ multiplex PCR; TCRdb's copy has only in-frame clones and lacks some. Among more than 150,000 clones, over 80% were seen once, and the ten largest hold more than 6%. Sample: PBMCs. The receptor set was obtained from a man aged 40-50 years in good health and CMV-seropositive. CDR3s include the opening cysteine and the closing phenylalanine or tryptophan. Each record gives: clone size, J gene, V gene, CDR3 length, D gene, CDR3 DNA, CDR3 protein. A D gene is named only where the DNA matches it firmly. Clone size, where shown, is once, few, many, or a class for clones that have expanded.

size: few
J: TRBJ2-5
V: TRBV18
length: 14
D: NA
DNA: TGTGCCAGCTCACCAGGGCTGGGGAGAGAGACCCAGTACTTC
CDR3: CASSPGLGRETQYF

size: NA
J: TRBJ2-5
V: TRBV5-4
length: 13
D: NA
DNA: TGTGCCAGCAGCGAACAGGGAGTAGAGACCCAGTACTTC
CDR3: CASSEQGVETQYF

size: NA
J: TRBJ2-7
V: TRBV9
length: 14
D: TRBD2
DNA: TGTGCCAGCAGCCCCGGGGGGGGGTGGAACGAGCAGTACTTC
CDR3: CASSPGGGWNEQYF

size: few
J: TRBJ1-2
V: TRBV28
length: 15
D: NA
DNA: TGTGCCAGCAGCCGCATCTCGCAGGTACTCTATGGCTACACCTTC
CDR3: CASSRISQVLYGYTF

size: NA
J: TRBJ1-1
V: TRBV6-1
length: 15
D: TRBD1
DNA: TGTGCCAGCAGAGAAGGACAGGTTCAAAACACTGAAGCTTTCTTT
CDR3: CASREGQVQNTEAFF

size: NA
J: TRBJ2-7
V: TRBV7-8
length: 17
D: TRBD2
DNA: TGTGCCAGCCGGTGGTTAGCGGGGGAAAGTAGTCCCTACGAGCAGTACTTC
CDR3: CASRWLAGESSPYEQYF

size: NA
J: TRBJ2-5
V: TRBV7-3
length: 16
D: TRBD1
DNA: TGTGCCAGCAGCTTAAACCCCCCGGGACAGGGGGGGACCCAGTACTTC
CDR3: CASSLNPPGQGGTQYF

size: NA
J: TRBJ2-7
V: TRBV5-1
length: 13
D: NA
DNA: TGCGCCAGCAGCAGAGACTCCCTTCGTGAGCAGTACTTC
CDR3: CASSRDSLREQYF

size: NA
J: TRBJ2-1
V: TRBV19
length: 15
D: TRBD2
DNA: TGTGCCAGTAGTATCCCAAGGGAGCGGGGAAATGAGCAGTTCTTC
CDR3: CASSIPRERGNEQFF

size: NA
J: TRBJ2-3
V: TRBV19
length: 16
D: TRBD2
DNA: TGTGCCAGTAGTATAGCGGGGGGGCGTAGGGCAGATACGCAGTATTTT
CDR3: CASSIAGGRRADTQYF

size: NA
J: TRBJ2-7
V: TRBV5-1
length: 17
D: TRBD2
DNA: TGCGCCAGCAGCTTGGGCCCTAGCGGGGGGGCGGACTACGAGCAGTACTTC
CDR3: CASSLGPSGGADYEQYF

size: few
J: TRBJ2-3
V: TRBV7-9
length: 13
D: NA
DNA: TGTGCCAGCAGCTCACGTGGCCCAGATACGCAGTATTTT
CDR3: CASSSRGPDTQYF

size: NA
J: TRBJ1-1
V: TRBV12-5
length: 16
D: NA
DNA: TGTGCTAGTGCCAATTTCAGGTCTCTGGAGAACACTGAAGCTTTCTTT
CDR3: CASANFRSLENTEAFF

size: NA
J: TRBJ1-2
V: TRBV18
length: 15
D: NA
DNA: TGTGCCAGCTCACCACCGGGCCCTACCAGCCCTGGCTACACCTTC
CDR3: CASSPPGPTSPGYTF

size: NA
J: TRBJ1-6
V: TRBV6-1
length: 16
D: NA
DNA: TGTGCCAGCAGTGAATCTCCTGGGGGGAGTAATTCACCCCTCCACTTT
CDR3: CASSESPGGSNSPLHF

size: NA
J: TRBJ1-6
V: TRBV10-1
length: 13
D: NA
DNA: TGCGCCAGCAGTGAGGGGGCCAGTTCACCCCTCCACTTT
CDR3: CASSEGASSPLHF

size: NA
J: TRBJ2-7
V: TRBV19
length: 13
D: NA
DNA: TGTGCCAGTAGTATAATCCCAGGGTATGAGCAGTACTTC
CDR3: CASSIIPGYEQYF

size: NA
J: TRBJ2-7
V: TRBV7-2
length: 16
D: TRBD2
DNA: TGTGCCAGCAGCTTAGATGGCGGGGGGACTTCCTACGAGCAGTACTTC
CDR3: CASSLDGGGTSYEQYF

size: NA
J: TRBJ2-5
V: TRBV7-8
length: 15
D: NA
DNA: TGTGCCAGCAGCTTAGCCAAGCCTTCCCAAGAGACCCAGTACTTC
CDR3: CASSLAKPSQETQYF

size: NA
J: TRBJ1-1
V: TRBV14
length: 14
D: NA
DNA: TGTGCCAGCAGCCAAGATAGAAAGAACACTGAAGCTTTCTTT
CDR3: CASSQDRKNTEAFF

size: NA
J: TRBJ2-3
V: TRBV5-4
length: 15
D: NA
DNA: TGTGCCAGCAGCTCAAGTATAAAGGGGACAGATACGCAGTATTTT
CDR3: CASSSSIKGTDTQYF

size: NA
J: TRBJ2-5
V: TRBV6-5
length: 13
D: NA
DNA: TGTGCCAGCAGGTTCCAGAGCGGGGAGACCCAGTACTTC
CDR3: CASRFQSGETQYF

size: NA
J: TRBJ2-7
V: TRBV7-9
length: 14
D: NA
DNA: TGTGCCAGCAGCTTCCGGGACAACTCCTACGAGCAGTACTTC
CDR3: CASSFRDNSYEQYF

size: few
J: TRBJ2-5
V: TRBV4-3
length: 13
D: TRBD1
DNA: TGCGCCAGCAGCCCGACAGGGGAAGAGACCCAGTACTTC
CDR3: CASSPTGEETQYF

size: NA
J: TRBJ2-7
V: TRBV27
length: 13
D: TRBD1
DNA: TGTGCCAGCAGAAGGGACAGTTCCTACGAGCAGTACTTC
CDR3: CASRRDSSYEQYF

size: NA
J: TRBJ2-6
V: TRBV7-9
length: 18
D: NA
DNA: TGTGCCAGCAGCTTAGTATCGCGGCAGATCTCTGGGGCCAACGTCCTGACTTTC
CDR3: CASSLVSRQISGANVLTF

size: NA
J: TRBJ2-7
V: TRBV5-4
length: 15
D: TRBD2
DNA: TGTGCCAGCAGCTTGGGGACTAGCGGACCCTACGAGCAGTACTTC
CDR3: CASSLGTSGPYEQYF

size: NA
J: TRBJ2-2
V: TRBV9
length: 14
D: TRBD2
DNA: TGTGCCAGCAGCGTAGACGGGGGGACCGGGGAGCTGTTTTTT
CDR3: CASSVDGGTGELFF

size: NA
J: TRBJ2-7
V: TRBV29-1
length: 13
D: NA
DNA: TGCAGCGTTGAAGCCACAGGGTCCTACGAGCAGTACTTC
CDR3: CSVEATGSYEQYF

size: NA
J: TRBJ1-4
V: TRBV18
length: 17
D: TRBD1
DNA: TGTGCCAGCTCACCAGGAGACAGGGGGTCGAGTTACGAAAAACTGTTTTTT
CDR3: CASSPGDRGSSYEKLFF

size: few
J: TRBJ2-5
V: TRBV5-8
length: 12
D: NA
DNA: TGTGCCAGCAGCCGAAGGGAGGAGACCCAGTACTTC
CDR3: CASSRREETQYF

size: once
J: TRBJ1-1
V: TRBV28
length: 14
D: NA
DNA: TGTGCCAGCTCCAACGAGGTATGGAACACTGAAGCTTTCTTT
CDR3: CASSNEVWNTEAFF

size: NA
J: TRBJ1-2
V: TRBV4-3
length: 15
D: NA
DNA: TGCGCCAGCAGCCAAGATCGGGGGGTTAACTATGGCTACACCTTC
CDR3: CASSQDRGVNYGYTF

size: NA
J: TRBJ1-5
V: TRBV2
length: 14
D: NA
DNA: TGTGCCAGCAGTTACTCAGGAAGAAATCAGCCCCAGCATTTT
CDR3: CASSYSGRNQPQHF

size: once
J: TRBJ2-7
V: TRBV7-9
length: 15
D: TRBD1
DNA: TGTGCCAGCAGCCCCGGACAGGGGGTCTTCTACGAGCAGTACTTC
CDR3: CASSPGQGVFYEQYF

size: NA
J: TRBJ2-7
V: TRBV27
length: 14
D: TRBD1
DNA: TGTGCCAGCAGTTTAAGACAGGGGGCCTACGAGCAGTACTTC
CDR3: CASSLRQGAYEQYF

size: few
J: TRBJ2-1
V: TRBV6-6
length: 12
D: NA
DNA: TGTGCCACCCTGGACTGGGACAATGAGCAGTTCTTC
CDR3: CATLDWDNEQFF

size: NA
J: TRBJ1-5
V: TRBV7-2
length: 16
D: TRBD1
DNA: TGTGCCAGCAGCTCGGGGACAGTCTATGGGGCTGGGCCCCAGCATTTT
CDR3: CASSSGTVYGAGPQHF

size: NA
J: TRBJ1-2
V: TRBV7-3
length: 14
D: NA
DNA: TGTGCCAGCAGCTTAATTGCTGCCGGGATTGGCTACACCTTC
CDR3: CASSLIAAGIGYTF

size: NA
J: TRBJ2-3
V: TRBV6-5
length: 15
D: TRBD1
DNA: TGTGCCAGCAGCCGACAGGGCCATAGCACAGATACGCAGTATTTT
CDR3: CASSRQGHSTDTQYF

size: NA
J: TRBJ2-5
V: TRBV2
length: 13
D: NA
DNA: TGTGCCAGCAGTGCGGGGTTCCAAGAGACCCAGTACTTC
CDR3: CASSAGFQETQYF

size: NA
J: TRBJ2-1
V: TRBV5-8
length: 13
D: TRBD2
DNA: TGTGCCAGCGCAATGCGGGGGGGCAATGAGCAGTTCTTC
CDR3: CASAMRGGNEQFF

size: few
J: TRBJ2-1
V: TRBV11-1
length: 15
D: NA
DNA: TGTGCCAGCAGCTTAGAGGATCTAGCATACAATGAGCAGTTCTTC
CDR3: CASSLEDLAYNEQFF

size: NA
J: TRBJ2-3
V: TRBV28
length: 16
D: TRBD2
DNA: TGTGCCAGCAGTTTACCGACTAGCGGGGGGGTCTATACGCAGTATTTT
CDR3: CASSLPTSGGVYTQYF

size: NA
J: TRBJ2-1
V: TRBV18
length: 12
D: TRBD1
DNA: TGTGCCAGCTCACCAGGACAGGACAGTTTGTTCTTC
CDR3: CASSPGQDSLFF

size: NA
J: TRBJ2-7
V: TRBV5-4
length: 14
D: NA
DNA: TGTGCCAGCAGCTTGGAACAATACACCTACGAGCAGTACTTC
CDR3: CASSLEQYTYEQYF

size: NA
J: TRBJ1-5
V: TRBV4-1
length: 15
D: TRBD1
DNA: TGCGCCAGCAGCCAAGTGGGGACAGCCAATCAGCCCCAGCATTTT
CDR3: CASSQVGTANQPQHF

size: few
J: TRBJ2-1
V: TRBV4-3
length: 14
D: TRBD1
DNA: TGCGCCAGCAGCCAATGGGCGAAGGGGGCCGGGCAGTTCTTC
CDR3: CASSQWAKGAGQFF